A single sample gave rise to the 7 T cell receptor beta chains below, sequenced in a study of T cell changes during pregnancy in multiple sclerosis. Here immunoSEQ multiplex PCR was the method, and the copy in TCRdb shows in-frame clones only, minus some. The sample lists tens of thousands of clones, about 90% occurring once. The starting material was peripheral blood, obtained after pregnancy. The receptors derive from a female donor in good health, enrolled as a control in a pregnancy study.

The chain has TRBV11-2 and TRBJ1-2; perhaps TRBD1 as D (5 bases). Germline CDR1 is SGHAT and CDR2 is FQNNGV. The CDR3 has 15 residues. The V end was cut by 1 base, the J end by 4 bases, with 13 bases between. This chain's CDR3 is CASSLVFQGGYGYTF. The DNA for the CDR3 is TGTGCCAGCAGCTTAGTGTTTCAGGGAGGCTATGGCTACACCTTC.

The V gene is TRBV4-3, the J gene TRBJ2-1; 8 bases line up with TRBD2. The CDR3 consists of 17 residues. With V trimmed by 1 base and J by 2 bases, 7 bases remained unmatched. Germline V gives CDR1 LGHNA, CDR2 YSLEER. The CDR3 reads CASSQAGGSGTYNEQFF. The CDR3 DNA is TGCGCCAGCAGCCAAGCCGGAGGTAGCGGGACCTACAATGAGCAGTTCTTC.

This clone was detected only a few times. The chain recombines TRBV18 with TRBJ2-2; D is perhaps TRBD1 (5 bases). V lost 1 base and J lost 7, with 22 bases in between. Germline V gene data show CDR1 as KGHSH and CDR2 as LQKENI. The CDR3 is 18 residues long. The chain's CDR3 is CASSPLTGQGIGDGELFF. CDR3 nucleotide sequence: TGTGCCAGCTCACCACTCACTGGCCAGGGAATTGGGGACGGGGAGCTGTTTTTT.

V and J are TRBV11-2 and TRBJ2-7, with 10 bases fitting TRBD2. This CDR3 contains 15 residues. CDR1 and CDR2 from the germline V gene are SGHAT and FQNNGV. V lost 5 bases, J lost 0 bases, and 4 bases stayed unmatched. The CDR3 spells CASSTGLAASYEQYF. In DNA form, the CDR3 reads TGTGCCAGCAGCACCGGACTAGCGGCCTCCTACGAGCAGTACTTC.

CDR3 in amino acids: CASSPRMGRGQPQHF. In DNA form, the CDR3 reads TGTGCCAGCAGCCCCAGGATGGGGCGCGGTCAGCCCCAGCATTTT. This chain links TRBV7-2 with TRBJ1-5; D possibly corresponds to TRBD1 (5 bases). The V end lost 5 bases, the J end lost 6 bases, and 17 bases lay between the germline ends. The CDR3 has 15 residues. Per the germline V gene, CDR1 is SGHTA and CDR2 is FQGNSA. Drawing the rest from reference TRBV7-2 and TRBJ1-5, the complete variable domain is GAGVSQSPSNKVTEKGKDVELRCDPISGHTALYWYRQSLGQGLEFLIYFQGNSAPDKSGLPSDRFSAERTGGSVSTLTIQRTQQEDSAVYLCASSPRMGRGQPQHFGDGTRLSIL.

The chain combines TRBV19 with TRBJ2-1; 13 bases agree with TRBD2. CDR3 length equals 15 residues. V shed 8 bases and J 4 bases; nucleotides not matched to a gene: 5. The V gene's germline CDR1 is LNHDA and CDR2 SQIVND (reference sequence). The CDR3 sequence is CASGLAGARYNEQFF. The CDR3 DNA reads as TGTGCCAGTGGACTAGCGGGAGCTCGGTACAATGAGCAGTTCTTC.

This rearrangement joins TRBV5-4 to TRBJ2-1; 13 positions match TRBD2. The CDR3 loop spans 16 amino acids. V lost 4 bases, J lost 1 base, and 2 bases stayed unmatched. Germline assignment: CDR1 SGHNT and CDR2 YYREEE (reference sequence). The CDR3 bases are TGTGCCAGCAGCGGGGGACTAGCGGGGTCCTACAATGAGCAGTTCTTC. Amino acid sequence: CASSGGLAGSYNEQFF.